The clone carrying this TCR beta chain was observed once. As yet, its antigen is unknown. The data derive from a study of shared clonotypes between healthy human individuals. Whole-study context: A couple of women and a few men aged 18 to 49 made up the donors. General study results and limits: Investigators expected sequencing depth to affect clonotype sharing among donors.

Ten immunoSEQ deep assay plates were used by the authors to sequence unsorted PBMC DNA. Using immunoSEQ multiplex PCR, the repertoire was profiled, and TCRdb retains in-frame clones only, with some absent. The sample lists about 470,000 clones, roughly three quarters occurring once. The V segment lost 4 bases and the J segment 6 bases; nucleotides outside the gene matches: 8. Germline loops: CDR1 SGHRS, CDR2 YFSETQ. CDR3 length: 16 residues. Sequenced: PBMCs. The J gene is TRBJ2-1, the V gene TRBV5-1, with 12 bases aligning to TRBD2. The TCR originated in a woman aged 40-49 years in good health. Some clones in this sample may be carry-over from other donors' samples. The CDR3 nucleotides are TGCGCCAGCAGCCCGATACTAGCGGGAGGCCTCAATGAGCAGTTCTTC. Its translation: CASSPILAGGLNEQFF. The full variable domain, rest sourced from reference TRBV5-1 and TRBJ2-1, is KAGVTQTPRYLIKTRGQQVTLSCSPISGHRSVSWYQQTPGQGLQFLFEYFSETQRNKGNFPGRFSGRQFSNSRSEMNVSTLELGDSALYLCASSPILAGGLNEQFFGPGTRLTVL.